The clone carrying this T cell receptor beta chain was found many times. Its cognate antigen is unknown. There were TCR beta CDR3 regions amplified from RNA transcripts. First-round RT-PCR targeting the TCR CDR3 was performed with the HTBI primer set. TCRdb re-derived calls from the multiplex PCR reads in MiXCR, one entry per CDR3 protein. The sample records 300,000 or so distinct CDR3 sequences, roughly 18% being singletons. Germline assignment: CDR1 DFQATT and CDR2 SNEGSKA (reference sequence). Losses at the gene ends were 3 bases for V and 5 bases for J; bases not matched to a gene: 18. The CDR3 is 17 amino acids. This entry belongs to a study of T cells in Graves' hyperthyroidism and ophthalmopathy. Whole-study findings and limits: Onset of ophthalmopathy came a median approximately 6 months after the model predicted it.

The chain uses TRBV20-1 and TRBJ1-1; 7 nucleotides line up with TRBD1. This sequence was found in a woman aged 45-65 years with Graves' hyperthyroidism. Sequences were obtained from blood. This chain's CDR3 is CSASKGQGGDLGTEAFF. CDR3 DNA: TGCAGTGCTAGTAAGGGGCAGGGGGGAGATTTAGGGACTGAAGCTTTCTTT.